Each of the 10 T cell receptor beta chains below was sequenced from the same sample in a study of T-cell memory formation after mild COVID-19. One entry per CDR3 protein results from TCRdb running MiXCR on the 5' RACE reads. The table includes about 100,000 distinct CDR3 sequences, approximately 15% detected once. Material for sequencing was PBMCs or a T cell subset sorted from them (not recorded which). The receptors here all came from a man between 18 and 29 years old who had mild COVID-19 (a few samples of this study predate the infection). Cell type and time point are not known.

This clonotype was counted many times. The gene calls are TRBV4-3 and TRBJ2-1; weak D call: TRBD1 (5 bases). Germline CDR1 reads LGHNA; CDR2 reads YSLEER. V gave up 0 bases and J gave up 9 bases, with 15 bases separating them. CDR3 length equals 15 residues. CDR3 nucleotides: TGCGCCAGCAGCCAAGATGGTAAGGTGGGGCCTGAGCAGTTCTTC. Residues: CASSQDGKVGPEQFF.

The J gene is TRBJ1-3, the V gene TRBV5-1; possible D gene TRBD1, 6 bases. Germline V gene sequence: CDR1 SGHRS, CDR2 YFSETQ. This CDR3 has 18 amino acids. The V gene lost 0 bases and the J gene lost 0 bases, with 16 bases spanning the gap. In DNA, the CDR3 is TGCGCCAGCAGCTTGGCCCAGGGGCTAGGAGACTCTGGAAACACCATATATTTT. It yields the protein CASSLAQGLGDSGNTIYF.

The chain links TRBV11-2 to TRBJ2-1; 7 positions match TRBD1. Germline loops: CDR1 SGHAT, CDR2 FQNNGV. The CDR3 contains 15 residues. The ends lost 2 bases at V and 6 bases at J; junction bases unmatched: 7. This CDR3 is CASSLWTGRFNEQFF. The CDR3 bases are TGTGCCAGCAGCTTATGGACAGGACGCTTCAATGAGCAGTTCTTC.

In this sample, this clonotype turned up a few times. The V and J genes are TRBV25-1 and TRBJ2-1; the match to TRBD2 covers 11 bases. The CDR3 length is 15 residues. V shed 4 bases and J 4 bases; nucleotides not matched to a gene: 3. Germline CDR1 is MGHDK and CDR2 is SYGVNS. CDR3 sequence: CASSGRLAGYNEQFF. The CDR3, as DNA: TGTGCCAGCAGTGGGAGACTAGCGGGGTACAATGAGCAGTTCTTC.

This clonotype has just a few counts. This chain links TRBV7-3 with TRBJ2-1; 12 bases are a match to TRBD2. The germline V gene encodes CDR1 SGHTA and CDR2 FQGTGA. Trimming removed 5 bases from V and 8 bases from J; junction bases left unmatched: 7. The CDR3 has 15 residues. CDR3 protein: CASSKTSGGIDEQFF. CDR3 DNA: TGTGCCAGCAGCAAGACTAGCGGGGGTATCGATGAGCAGTTCTTC.

The table lists this clonotype with a few counts. The chain recombines TRBV6-1 with TRBJ2-7; unclear D gene. The CDR3 consists of 15 residues. V shed 7 bases and J shed 12 bases, with 28 bases lying between them. In germline, CDR1 is MNHNS, CDR2 SASEGT. Here the CDR3 reads CASNLGPLQAPAVYF. For the CDR3, the DNA is TGTGCCAGCAATCTAGGGCCCCTCCAGGCGCCGGCGGTGTACTTC.

This clonotype was detected only a few times. The CDR3 region is CATSDRGTVNTGELFF. The CDR3 DNA follows: TGTGCCACCAGTGACCGGGGGACAGTTAACACCGGGGAGCTGTTTTTT. This sequence joins TRBV24-1 and TRBJ2-2; D may be TRBD1 (7 bases). In germline, CDR1 is KGHDR, CDR2 SFDVKD. The CDR3 runs to 16 residues. Trimming pared 4 bases from V and 2 bases from J, leaving 13 bases between.

V is TRBV6-2 or TRBV6-3 and J is TRBJ2-7; D is unresolved. This CDR3 region has 11 residues. Germline CDR1 and CDR2: MNHEY and SVGEGT. Trimming shortened V by 8 bases and J by 0 bases, and 5 bases separated the two germline ends. CDR3 DNA: TGTGCCAGCGGGGACTCCTACGAGCAGTACGTC. Its translation: CASGDSYEQYV.

The table lists this clonotype with a few counts. CDR3 DNA: TGTGCCATCAGTGAGAGGCGGGGGGGCAACCAAGAGACCCAGTACTTC. Its translation is CAISERRGGNQETQYF. V gene TRBV10-3 combines with J gene TRBJ2-5, with 9 bases identical to TRBD2. Looked up from germline, CDR1 is ENHRY and CDR2 is SYGVKD. V trimming: 2 bases; J trimming: 0 bases; junction bases outside the gene matches: 4. The CDR3 totals 16 residues.

The chain recombines TRBV2 with TRBJ2-7, with TRBD1 identical over 7 bases. The length of the CDR3 is 16 residues. Germline lookup yields CDR1 SNHLY and CDR2 FYNNEI. With 4 bases clipped from V and 1 base from J, the junction kept 10 bases outside the gene matches. CDR3 in amino acids: CASSGSGTENSYEQYF. CDR3 nucleotide sequence: TGTGCCAGCAGTGGATCCGGGACAGAAAATTCCTACGAGCAGTACTTC.